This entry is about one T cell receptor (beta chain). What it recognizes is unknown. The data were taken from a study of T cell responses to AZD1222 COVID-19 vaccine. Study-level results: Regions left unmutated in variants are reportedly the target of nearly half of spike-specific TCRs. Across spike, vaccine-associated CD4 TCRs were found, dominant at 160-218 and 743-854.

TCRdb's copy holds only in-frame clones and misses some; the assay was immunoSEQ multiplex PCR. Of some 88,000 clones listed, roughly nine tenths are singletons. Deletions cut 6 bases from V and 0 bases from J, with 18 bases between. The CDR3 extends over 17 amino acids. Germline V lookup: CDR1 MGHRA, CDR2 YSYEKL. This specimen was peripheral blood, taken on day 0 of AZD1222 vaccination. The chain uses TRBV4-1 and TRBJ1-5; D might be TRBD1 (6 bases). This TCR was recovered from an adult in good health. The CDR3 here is CASSRKSQGDSNQPQHF. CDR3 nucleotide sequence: TGCGCCAGCAGTCGTAAGTCACAGGGAGATAGCAATCAGCCCCAGCATTTT.